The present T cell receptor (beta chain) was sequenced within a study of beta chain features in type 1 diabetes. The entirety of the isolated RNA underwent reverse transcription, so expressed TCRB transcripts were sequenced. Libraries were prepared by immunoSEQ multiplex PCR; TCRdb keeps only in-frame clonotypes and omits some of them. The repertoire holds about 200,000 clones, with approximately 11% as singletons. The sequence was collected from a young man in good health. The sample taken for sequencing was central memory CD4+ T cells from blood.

The CDR3 sequence is CAWSKGGLQPQHF. The CDR3 DNA is TGTGCCTGGAGCAAAGGGGGGCTTCAGCCCCAGCATTTT. The chain links TRBV30 to TRBJ1-5; maybe TRBD1 (6 bases). Trimming stripped 3 bases from V and 6 bases from J, with 12 bases between. CDR1 and CDR2 from the germline V gene are GTSNPN and SVGIG (reference sequence). The CDR3 spans 13 residues.